This T cell receptor beta chain was documented in a study of T cell clusters in autoimmune cytopenias. One tube held mixed TRB-A and TRB-B primer pools for touch-down PCR. TCRdb re-called the multiplex PCR reads; every CDR3 protein appears as one record, without DNA. Seen in this sample are 5,500 to 7,500 distinct CDR3 sequences; the ten most common clones hold approximately 8%. For this clonotype: Its antigen is not known.

General study points: The T cell clusters came from computational analysis alone and lack functional validation.

The CDR3 runs 16 residues. In germline, CDR1 is MNHEY, CDR2 SMNVEV (reference sequence). Some 38,000 genome equivalents of blood DNA were amplified for TRB. These sequences were also reported in another study, on T cell repertoires in aging, cancer and after chemotherapy.

The sequencing sample was made of peripheral blood. J is TRBJ1-4 and V is TRBV27. The receptor was isolated from a human donor in good health. The CDR3 sequence is CASRVDSGTTNEKLFF.